This is a list of T cell receptor beta chains from one sample in a study of Ad26.COV2.S vaccination and SARS-CoV-2 variants. Method: immunoSEQ multiplex PCR; TCRdb's copy keeps in-frame clones and lacks some. This table has fewer than 400,000 clones, approximately 91% appearing once. This material consisted of peripheral blood, taken in a trial of Ad26.COV2.S vaccine versus placebo. The receptors stem from a person between 18 and 65 years old who received the Ad26.COV2.S COVID-19 vaccine or a placebo. CDR3s include the opening cysteine and the closing phenylalanine or tryptophan. Fields, in order: V gene, clone size, D gene, J gene, CDR3 DNA, CDR3 protein. D genes are given only for firm matches. Clone size is not always given. Where it is, it says once, few, many or a class for expanded clones.

>TRBV10-3|NA|NA|TRBJ2-2
TGTGCCATCATAGAAGTTAGCACGGCCGGGGAGCTGTTTTTT
CAIIEVSTAGELFF
>TRBV3-1/TRBV3-2|NA|TRBD2|TRBJ2-2
TGTGCCAGCAGCCGCTTACTAGCGCCTAACACCGGGGAGCTGTTTTTT
CASSRLLAPNTGELFF
>TRBV3-1/TRBV3-2|NA|TRBD2|TRBJ2-3
TGTGCCAGCAGCCAGGGACTAGCGGGGAGCACAGATACGCAGTATTTT
CASSQGLAGSTDTQYF
>TRBV6-6|once|NA|TRBJ1-5
TGTGCCAGCAGTTATGGCCATCAGCCCCAGCATTTT
CASSYGHQPQHF
>TRBV29-1|NA|TRBD1|TRBJ1-1
TGCAGCGCTGACAGGGCCCGAGAAGCTTTCTTT
CSADRAREAFF
>TRBV7-9|NA|NA|TRBJ2-7
TGTGCCAGCAGCTTAACCGGGACCTCCTACGAGCAGTACTTC
CASSLTGTSYEQYF
>TRBV3-1/TRBV3-2|once|NA|TRBJ1-1
TGTGCCAGCAGCCAAGAGACGGGGGTGAACACTGAAGCTTTCTTT
CASSQETGVNTEAFF
>TRBV18|NA|NA|TRBJ1-5
TGTGCCAGCTCCCCGGCGGGGGGCGTCGGCAATCAGCCCCAGCATTTT
CASSPAGGVGNQPQHF
>TRBV11-1|NA|TRBD1|TRBJ2-5
TGTGCCAGCAGCGGAGCGGACAGGGCCCAAGAGACCCAGTACTTC
CASSGADRAQETQYF
>TRBV7-9|NA|NA|TRBJ1-1
TGTGCCACCACTACGAGGGGGAACATGAACACTGAAGCTTTCTTT
CATTTRGNMNTEAFF